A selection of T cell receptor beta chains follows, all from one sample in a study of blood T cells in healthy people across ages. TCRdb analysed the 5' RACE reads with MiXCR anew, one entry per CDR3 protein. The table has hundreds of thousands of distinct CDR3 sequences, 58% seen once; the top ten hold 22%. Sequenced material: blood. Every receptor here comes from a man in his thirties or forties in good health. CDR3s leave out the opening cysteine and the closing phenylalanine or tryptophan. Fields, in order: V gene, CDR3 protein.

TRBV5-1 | ASSLLLYTDTQY
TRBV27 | ASSLDGLYGYT
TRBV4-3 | ASSQVPGSPYEQY
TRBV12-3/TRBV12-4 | ASSFGGTADTQY
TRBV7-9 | ASSPGTASSYDEQF
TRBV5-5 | ASSTTGRAF
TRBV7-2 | ASSTGYLQGYT
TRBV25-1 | ASGQGDEQF
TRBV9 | ASSALRRETQY
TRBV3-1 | ASSPLASGNEQY
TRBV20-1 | SARDSGHPSYEQY
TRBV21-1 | ATGTSGSPNETQY
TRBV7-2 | ASSRLGGRGYGYT
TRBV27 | ASSLRVLYEQY
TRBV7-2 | ASSLGSISGEQY
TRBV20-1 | SASQGAGGNTIY
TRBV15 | ATSRERGSSTDTQY
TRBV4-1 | ASMKALAGGYEQF
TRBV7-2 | ASSWGYGYT
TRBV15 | ATSAGTPGTEAF
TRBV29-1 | SVEVMGTILNEQF
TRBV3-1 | ASSQDPLRVDNEQF
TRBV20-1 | SARGQTGKTQY
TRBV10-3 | AITPGSGTEAF
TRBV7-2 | ASSTGLAGDLAEQF
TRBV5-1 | ASRYREVTTYEQY
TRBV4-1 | ASSQVGTAEAF
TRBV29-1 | SAAPLDTEAF
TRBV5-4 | ASSYRTSGRSYEQY
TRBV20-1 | SAIPRDRVYEQY
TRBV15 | TTSRDHLRASSYEQY
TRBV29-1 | SVVPFSGANVLT
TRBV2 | ASRGPVPNQPQH